This note documents a single TCR beta chain sequence. Its antigen is still unknown. CDR3 size: 14 residues. Germline V CDR1 and CDR2: LGHDT, YNNKEL (reference sequence). V trimming: 1 base; J trimming: 4 bases; junction bases outside the gene matches: 2. The data were produced by immunoSEQ multiplex PCR, yet TCRdb's version contains in-frame clones alone and is incomplete. Of 150,000 to 200,000 clones listed, around 94% are singletons. This specimen comes from a study of T cell responses to AZD1222 COVID-19 vaccine. Study observations and caveats: Repertoires were obtained solely post-peak T cell response. In a largely white British group with more females than males, clonal diversity was possibly underestimated.

Sequences were derived from peripheral blood, sampled 28 days after the second dose of the MenACWY control vaccine. This receptor was obtained from an adult who received the MenACWY meningococcal vaccine as a control. The V and J genes are TRBV3-1 (or the pseudogene TRBV3-2) and TRBJ2-5; 8 bases align to TRBD1. The DNA for the CDR3 is TGTGCCAGCAGCCAAGCCAGGGGGCCAGAGACCCAGTACTTC. Its protein is CASSQARGPETQYF.